One and the same sample provided the 18 T cell receptor beta chains below, sequenced in a study of T cell responses to AZD1222 COVID-19 vaccine (dated by TCRdb to 2020 to 2022). The sample's time point, from its label and the paper: about 28 days (+/-7) after the second vaccine dose. Library preparation used the immunoSEQ multiplex PCR assay. What TCRdb holds here is the immuneACCESS table cut down to in-frame rearrangements. Part of the clones is not present; checked against another copy, under half of the missing clones reflect an unresolved V gene, and the others are unexplained. This sample is represented by more than 95,000 clones; 75% to 85% of them were singletons. Of the sample, roughly a quarter falls within the top ten clones. The specimen comprised peripheral blood, sampled 28 days after the second AZD1222 dose. Every receptor here comes from an adult who received the AZD1222 COVID-19 vaccine.

The V gene is TRBV7-2, the J gene TRBJ2-7; D is possibly TRBD1 (5 bases). V was cut by 1 base and J by 5 bases, with 6 bases left in between. The CDR3 sequence is 12 residues long. Germline V gives CDR1 SGHTA, CDR2 FQGNSA. CDR3 region: CASSLVRDEQYF. The CDR3 bases are TGTGCCAGCAGCTTAGTCAGGGACGAGCAGTACTTC.

This chain connects TRBV19 to TRBJ2-2; D is perhaps TRBD2 (5 bases). V dropped 4 bases and J dropped 2 bases, with 14 bases sitting between them. The length of the CDR3 is 16 residues. Germline CDR1 and CDR2: LNHDA and SQIVND (reference sequence). The CDR3 region is CASSNVLARNTGELFF. The CDR3 DNA reads as TGTGCCAGTAGTAATGTCCTAGCTCGAAACACCGGGGAGCTGTTTTTT.

The V call is TRBV10-3, the J call TRBJ2-7; 8 bases match TRBD2. This CDR3 comprises 15 residues. The V and J ends lost 2 bases and 1 base, in that order; junction bases with no gene match: 4. Germline V CDR1 and CDR2: ENHRY, SYGVKD. Here the CDR3 reads CAISESGGPSYEQYF. CDR3 nucleotides: TGTGCCATCAGTGAGAGCGGGGGCCCGTCCTACGAGCAGTACTTC.

V and J are TRBV6-5 and TRBJ2-1; D gene uncertain. The CDR3 is 15 amino acids. Germline assignment: CDR1 MNHEY and CDR2 SVGAGI. The V gene lost 0 bases and the J gene lost 1 base, with 7 bases spanning the gap. The CDR3 bases are TGTGCCAGCAGTTACTCGAAACCTTCCTACAATGAGCAGTTCTTC. Translation gives CASSYSKPSYNEQFF.

V gene TRBV18 combines with J gene TRBJ1-1; D is perhaps TRBD1 (5 bases). Between the trimmed V and J ends, which lost 3 bases and 6 bases, there was a span of 20 bases. This CDR3 region has 16 residues. Germline assignment: CDR1 KGHSH and CDR2 LQKENI. Here the CDR3 reads CASSPSLPGLGAEAFF. In DNA form, the CDR3 reads TGTGCCAGCTCACCCAGCTTACCGGGCCTGGGGGCTGAAGCTTTCTTT.

The J gene is TRBJ1-6, the V gene TRBV3-1 (or the pseudogene TRBV3-2); D is uncertain. V dropped 7 bases and J dropped 5 bases, with 12 bases sitting between them. This CDR3 has 14 residues. CDR1 and CDR2 (germline): LGHDT, YNNKEL (reference sequence). The CDR3 region is CASTQRENNSPLHF. CDR3 nucleotide sequence: TGTGCCAGCACCCAGAGGGAGAATAATTCACCCCTCCACTTT.

The V and J genes are TRBV2 and TRBJ2-1; TRBD2 matches 8 bases. V was clipped by 6 bases and J by 0 bases; unmatched bases: 4. The germline gives CDR1 SNHLY, CDR2 FYNNEI. This CDR3 has 15 residues. CDR3 nucleotide sequence: TGTGCCAGCAGCCTTAGCGGGGCCTCCTACAATGAGCAGTTCTTC. Encoded protein: CASSLSGASYNEQFF.

The CDR3 loop is CASSGLSSGNTIYF. The CDR3 DNA sequence: TGTGCCAGCAGTGGGCTCTCCTCTGGAAACACCATATATTTT. This chain connects TRBV2 to TRBJ1-3; D is undetermined. Per germline, CDR1 SNHLY and CDR2 FYNNEI. The CDR3 has 14 amino acids. V shed 4 bases and J shed 0 bases, with 7 bases lying between them. The full variable domain, with the rest looked up from reference TRBV2 and TRBJ1-3, is EPEVTQTPSHQVTQMGQEVILRCVPISNHLYFYWYRQILGQKVEFLVSFYNNEISEKSEIFDDQFSVERPDGSNFTLKIRSTKLEDSAMYFCASSGLSSGNTIYFGEGSWLTVV.

V usage is TRBV19 and J usage is TRBJ2-3; 11 nucleotides align to TRBD1. Looked up from germline, CDR1 is LNHDA and CDR2 is SQIVND (reference sequence). Trimming cost V 5 bases and J 3 bases; bases outside gene matches: 10. The CDR3 loop spans 17 amino acids. The CDR3 sequence is CASSPETGTGGTDTQYF. The CDR3, as DNA: TGTGCCAGTAGTCCCGAAACCGGGACAGGGGGAACAGATACGCAGTATTTT.

V and J are TRBV10-3 and TRBJ1-3; tentatively, D is TRBD1 (6 bases). In germline, CDR1 is ENHRY, CDR2 SYGVKD. This CDR3 has 15 amino acids. V lost 6 bases, J lost 1 base, and 13 bases lay in between. CDR3 amino acids: CAISGGSSSGNTIYF. The CDR3, as DNA: TGTGCCATCAGCGGGGGCTCATCTTCTGGAAACACCATATATTTT.

The rearrangement links TRBV10-3 to TRBJ2-1, with 8 bases fitting TRBD1. The germline V gene has CDR1 ENHRY and CDR2 SYGVKD. The CDR3 is 14 amino acids. The V segment lost 4 bases and the J segment 9 bases; nucleotides outside the gene matches: 8. The CDR3 loop is CAISAGQGRTEQFF. The CDR3 coding sequence is TGTGCCATCAGTGCCGGACAGGGAAGGACTGAGCAGTTCTTC.

This chain joins TRBV10-3 and TRBJ1-5, with D tentatively TRBD1 (5 bases). The CDR3 sequence is 17 residues long. CDR1 and CDR2 (germline): ENHRY, SYGVKD. Trimming pared 7 bases from V and 0 bases from J, leaving 19 bases between. CDR3 sequence: CAIIGTHTDDSNQPQHF. The CDR3 DNA reads as TGTGCCATCATCGGGACCCACACAGATGATAGCAATCAGCCCCAGCATTTT.

V gene TRBV2 combines with J gene TRBJ1-1, with 7 nucleotides matching TRBD1. The CDR3 spans 15 residues. Germline V gene sequence: CDR1 SNHLY, CDR2 FYNNEI. V shed 5 bases and J 5 bases; nucleotides not matched to a gene: 11. CDR3 DNA: TGTGCCAGCAGTTACCTGGACAGGCGAGGTACTGAAGCTTTCTTT. It codes for CASSYLDRRGTEAFF.

This clone has more than one count but fewer than ten. The chain links TRBV27 to TRBJ2-2; 7 bases match TRBD1. J lost 6 bases, V lost 3 bases, and 1 base had no gene match. The CDR3 length is 13 residues. CDR1 is MNHEY, CDR2 SMNVEV, per germline (reference sequence). CDR3 amino acids: CASSLTGSGELFF. CDR3 bases: TGTGCCAGCAGTTTGACAGGGTCCGGGGAGCTGTTTTTT.

This sequence joins TRBV11-2 and TRBJ1-1; 7 bases map to TRBD1. CDR3 size: 13 residues. Per germline, CDR1 SGHAT and CDR2 FQNNGV. V lost 5 bases to trimming and J lost 5 bases; unmatched junction nucleotides: 5. The CDR3 DNA is TGTGCCAGCAGCGAAAACAGGGGTACTGAAGCTTTCTTT. Protein: CASSENRGTEAFF.

In this sample, this clone turned up a few times. The CDR3 is CASSLTVRGDTEAFF. In nucleotides, the CDR3 is TGTGCCAGCAGCTTGACAGTTCGGGGAGACACTGAAGCTTTCTTT. The V gene is TRBV11-2, the J gene TRBJ1-1; possibly TRBD1 for D (5 bases). The CDR3 is 15 residues long. V lost 3 bases and J 3 bases, leaving 14 bases between the germline ends. Germline CDR1 and CDR2: SGHAT and FQNNGV.

The chain has TRBV5-7 and TRBJ1-2; maybe TRBD1 (6 bases). TRBV5-7 is an ORF for which the function is uncertain. The CDR3 length is 15 residues. Trimming pared 6 bases from V and 2 bases from J, leaving 17 bases between. The DNA of the CDR3 is TGTGCCAGCATGTCAACGACAGGAGTCAACTATGGCTACACCTTC. This codes for CASMSTTGVNYGYTF.

There are a few counts of this clone. Other nucleotide sequences in the sample specify the same CDR3. This sequence joins TRBV6-5 and TRBJ2-5; perhaps TRBD2 as D (6 bases). V was pared by 5 bases and J by 4 bases, with 11 bases between. The germline V gene has CDR1 MNHEY and CDR2 SVGAGI. The CDR3 consists of 13 residues. This chain's CDR3 is CASSQLGGETQYF. The CDR3 DNA reads as TGTGCCAGCAGTCAGTTGGGAGGAGAGACCCAGTACTTC.